This TCR beta chain derives from a study of response to subunit inactivated influenza vaccine. Findings of the study overall: After each seasonal influenza vaccination, few new T cells are recruited, the authors suggested.

This clonotype was observed many times. Antigen: not known. Each CDR3 protein gets one entry after TCRdb re-called the RT-PCR reads with MiXCR. The repertoire consists of 170,000 or so distinct CDR3 sequences, with about 10% occurring once and the leading ten covering about a third. The TCR was taken from a man in his fifties or sixties who received an inactivated influenza vaccine. Sample: CD8+ T cells sorted from PBMCs, taken around 25 months after vaccination.

CDR3 sequence (DNA): TGTGCCAGCAGTTTTTCCGGGTCGAGCTCCTACGAGCAGTACTTC. Translated: CASSFSGSSSYEQYF. The chain joins TRBV12-3 or TRBV12-4 to TRBJ2-7; D uncertain. CDR3 size: 15 residues. V dropped 3 bases and J dropped 0 bases, with 12 bases sitting between them.